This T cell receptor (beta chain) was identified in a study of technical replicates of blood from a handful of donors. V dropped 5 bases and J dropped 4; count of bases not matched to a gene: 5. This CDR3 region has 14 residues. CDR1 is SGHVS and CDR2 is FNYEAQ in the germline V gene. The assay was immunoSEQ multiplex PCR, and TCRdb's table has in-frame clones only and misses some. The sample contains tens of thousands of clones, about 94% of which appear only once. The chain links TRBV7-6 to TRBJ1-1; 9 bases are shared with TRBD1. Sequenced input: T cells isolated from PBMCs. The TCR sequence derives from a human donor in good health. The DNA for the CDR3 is TGTGCCAGCAGCCCCCTACAGGGGGCCACTGAAGCTTTCTTT. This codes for CASSPLQGATEAFF.